A selection of T cell receptor beta chains follows, all from one sample in a study of T cells in tumors after PD-1 blockade. Assay: immunoSEQ multiplex PCR; the TCRdb copy retains only in-frame clones and omits some. The table lists 1,200 to 1,500 clones, around 66% of them singletons. The sequencing used tumor tissue, collected before anti-PD-1 treatment. These receptors all come from a human donor with basal cell carcinoma. The CDR3 runs from the conserved cysteine through the conserved F or W. D genes are given only for firm matches. Size is stated for part of the rows, as once, few or many counts, or as a class when the clone is expanded.

TRBJ1-1 . . TRBV29-1 CSVETGTANTEAFF TGCAGCGTTGAGACCGGGACCGCGAACACTGAAGCTTTCTTT
TRBJ1-5 . . TRBV6-1 CASSEFGTGSVHF .
TRBJ1-3 . . TRBV28 CASSYRPGNTIYF TGTGCCAGCAGTTACAGGCCTGGAAACACCATATATTTT
TRBJ1-2 TRBD1 . TRBV19 CASSIAGTVVGYTF TGTGCCAGTAGTATTGCGGGGACAGTTGTCGGCTACACCTTC
TRBJ2-6 . . TRBV19 CASRIAGANVLTF TGTGCCAGTCGGATTGCTGGGGCCAACGTCCTGACTTTC
TRBJ2-5 TRBD1 . TRBV24-1 CATSDGPGTGGETQYF TGTGCCACCAGTGACGGACCCGGGACAGGTGGAGAGACCCAGTACTTC
TRBJ2-2 . . TRBV9 CASSVGTGELFF TGTGCCAGCAGCGTCGGAACCGGGGAGCTGTTTTTT
TRBJ2-2 . . TRBV3-1/TRBV3-2 CASSQHHYTGELFF TGTGCCAGCAGCCAACATCACTACACCGGGGAGCTGTTTTTT
TRBJ1-4 . . TRBV7-9 CASSLAGSQYYNEKLFF TGTGCCAGCAGCTTAGCGGGTTCCCAGTACTATAATGAAAAACTGTTTTTT
TRBJ2-6 TRBD1 few TRBV24-1 CATSDTRGGTGVYSGANVLTF TGTGCCACCAGTGATACTCGAGGGGGGACAGGGGTTTACTCTGGGGCCAACGTCCTGACTTTC
TRBJ2-1 TRBD2 . TRBV27 CASSPGLVHEQFF TGTGCCAGCAGCCCGGGACTAGTACATGAGCAGTTCTTC
TRBJ1-2 . . TRBV2 CARLKGPNYGYTF TGTGCCAGGTTAAAGGGGCCTAACTATGGCTACACCTTC
TRBJ2-1 . . TRBV9 CASSVVGLNEQFF TGTGCCAGCAGCGTAGTAGGCCTCAATGAGCAGTTCTTC
TRBJ1-1 . few TRBV7-9 CASSLAYQNTEAFF TGTGCCAGCAGCTTAGCGTACCAGAACACTGAAGCTTTCTTT
TRBJ2-2 . few TRBV28 CASRRWDTGELFF TGTGCCAGCAGACGTTGGGACACCGGGGAGCTGTTTTTT
TRBJ2-1 TRBD1 once TRBV28 CASSPRDRGHNEQFF TGTGCCAGCAGTCCCCGGGACAGGGGCCACAATGAGCAGTTCTTC
TRBJ1-2 . once TRBV12-2 CASRLYERDPNYGYTF TGTGCAAGTCGCTTATACGAACGGGATCCTAACTATGGCTACACCTTC
TRBJ2-3 . . TRBV7-7 CASSLAAGGADTQYF TGTGCTAGCAGCTTAGCGGCAGGGGGGGCAGATACGCAGTATTTT
TRBJ2-7 . . TRBV14 CASSQDSLYSDISYEQYF TGTGCCAGCAGCCAAGATAGCCTCTATAGCGACATCTCCTACGAGCAGTACTTC
TRBJ1-4 TRBD1 . TRBV24-1 CATSDPRQGGLEKLFF TGTGCCACCAGTGACCCGAGGCAGGGGGGTTTGGAAAAACTGTTTTTT
TRBJ1-2 . . TRBV6-5 CASSYSGAGGGGYTF TGTGCCAGCAGTTACTCTGGAGCGGGGGGAGGTGGCTACACCTTC
TRBJ2-5 . few TRBV18 CASSWNREETQYF TGTGCCAGCTCCTGGAACCGGGAAGAGACCCAGTACTTC
TRBJ2-1 TRBD2 . TRBV2 CASSSSGRISNEQFF TGTGCCAGCAGTTCGAGCGGGAGGATCAGCAATGAGCAGTTCTTC
TRBJ2-7 . . TRBV4-1 CASSQVQRSYQYF TGCGCCAGCAGCCAAGTCCAGAGGTCCTATCAGTACTTC
TRBJ2-3 . . TRBV19 CATYSRAHTDTQYF TGTGCCACCTACTCAAGGGCTCACACAGATACGCAGTATTTT
TRBJ2-7 . large TRBV4-1 CASSQNWGYEQYF TGCGCCAGCAGCCAGAATTGGGGCTACGAGCAGTACTTC
TRBJ2-1 . . TRBV9 CASSVAWTHNEQFF TGTGCCAGCAGCGTAGCATGGACCCACAATGAGCAGTTCTTC
TRBJ2-5 . . TRBV2 CASSDSQAEETQYF TGTGCCAGCAGTGACTCCCAGGCCGAAGAGACCCAGTACTTC
TRBJ1-5 . . TRBV10-3 CAISEARGGDQPQHF TGTGCCATCAGTGAGGCGCGGGGGGGGGATCAGCCCCAGCATTTT
TRBJ1-5 . . TRBV30 CAWSVGTRLDNQPQHF TGTGCCTGGAGTGTCGGGACACGTTTAGACAATCAGCCCCAGCATTTT
TRBJ1-5 . . TRBV28 CASSLMGSAQHF TGTGCCAGCAGTTTAATGGGGTCAGCCCAGCATTTT
TRBJ1-1 . few TRBV6-6 CASSYSQDTEAFF TGTGCCAGCAGTTACTCACAAGACACTGAAGCTTTCTTT
TRBJ2-1 . . TRBV6-1 CASSEAGLGKGEQFF TGTGCCAGCAGTGAAGCCGGACTCGGAAAGGGCGAGCAGTTCTTC
TRBJ2-7 . few TRBV7-9 CASSGGRASEQYF TGTGCCAGCAGTGGGGGCAGGGCCAGCGAGCAGTACTTC
TRBJ1-1 . . TRBV14 CASSQDRVQAFF TGTGCCAGCAGCCAAGATAGGGTCCAAGCTTTCTTT
TRBJ1-2 TRBD1 . TRBV24-1 CATSDLDSKGAYGYTF TGTGCCACCAGTGATTTGGACTCCAAGGGGGCATATGGCTACACCTTC
TRBJ2-3 . . TRBV7-9 CASSLDQDTQYF TGTGCCAGCAGCTTAGACCAAGATACGCAGTATTTT
TRBJ2-3 . . TRBV29-1 CSVVQIGDTQYF TGCAGCGTTGTACAGATCGGAGATACGCAGTATTTT
TRBJ1-2 . . TRBV10-3 CAISEGGLSGYTF TGTGCCATCAGTGAGGGGGGGCTATCTGGCTACACCTTC
TRBJ1-1 . once TRBV28 CASRRSGQKTEAFF TGTGCCAGCAGGCGATCCGGGCAGAAAACTGAAGCTTTCTTT
TRBJ2-1 TRBD2 large TRBV5-1 CASSSPEAGSSYNEQFF TGCGCCAGCAGCTCACCCGAAGCGGGAAGCTCCTACAATGAGCAGTTCTTC
TRBJ2-7 TRBD1 . TRBV11-2 CASSLDSFPGQSSYEQYF TGTGCCAGCAGCTTAGACTCTTTTCCGGGACAGAGCTCCTACGAGCAGTACTTC
TRBJ2-7 TRBD2 . TRBV4-1 CASSQEAGGSEQYF TGCGCCAGCAGCCAAGAAGCGGGAGGGAGCGAGCAGTACTTC
TRBJ2-7 TRBD2 . TRBV2 CASGPTSGYEQYF TGTGCCAGCGGACCCACTAGCGGCTACGAGCAGTACTTC
TRBJ2-1 TRBD2 . TRBV12-5 CASGLSRTSGNEQFF TGTGCTAGTGGTTTGTCCCGGACTAGCGGGAATGAGCAGTTCTTC
TRBJ2-7 . . TRBV9 CASSLGTGSSYEQYF TGTGCCAGCAGCCTTGGGACGGGGAGCTCCTACGAGCAGTACTTC
TRBJ2-3 TRBD2 . TRBV19 CACSGGADTQYF TGTGCCTGCTCGGGAGGGGCAGATACGCAGTATTTT
TRBJ2-6 . . TRBV28 CASSPGLRGEFSGANVLTF TGTGCCAGCAGCCCGGGCCTTAGGGGGGAGTTCTCTGGGGCCAACGTCCTGACTTTC
TRBJ2-1 TRBD2 . TRBV5-1 CASSPSGSSYNEQFF TGCGCCAGCAGCCCTAGCGGGAGCTCCTACAATGAGCAGTTCTTC
TRBJ2-4 . . TRBV30 CAWSPTRGRGLAKNIQYF TGTGCCTGGAGTCCAACTAGGGGGAGAGGACTAGCCAAAAACATTCAGTACTTC
TRBJ1-1 . . TRBV2 CASSDRPGVTEAFF TGTGCCAGCAGTGATCGGCCAGGGGTCACTGAAGCTTTCTTT
TRBJ2-1 TRBD2 . TRBV6-2/TRBV6-3 CASSTIPSGAPYNEQFF TGTGCCAGCAGTACCATACCTAGCGGGGCCCCTTACAATGAGCAGTTCTTC
TRBJ2-7 TRBD1 . TRBV5-6 CASSTAGGAHYEQYF TGTGCCAGCAGCACTGCAGGGGGAGCACACTACGAGCAGTACTTC